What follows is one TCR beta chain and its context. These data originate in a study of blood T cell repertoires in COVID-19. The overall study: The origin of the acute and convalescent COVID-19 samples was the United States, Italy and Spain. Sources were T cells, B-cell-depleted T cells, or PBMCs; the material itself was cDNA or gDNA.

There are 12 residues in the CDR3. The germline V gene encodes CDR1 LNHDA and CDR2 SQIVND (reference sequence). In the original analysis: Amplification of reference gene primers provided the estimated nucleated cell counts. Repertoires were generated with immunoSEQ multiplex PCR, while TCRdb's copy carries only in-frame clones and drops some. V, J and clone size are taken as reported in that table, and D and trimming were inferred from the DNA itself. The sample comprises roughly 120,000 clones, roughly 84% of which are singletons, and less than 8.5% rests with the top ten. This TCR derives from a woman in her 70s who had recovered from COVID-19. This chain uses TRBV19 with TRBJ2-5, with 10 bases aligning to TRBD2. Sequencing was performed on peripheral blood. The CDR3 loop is CTLAGCQETQYF. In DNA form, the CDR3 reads TGTACACTAGCGGGGTGCCAAGAGACCCAGTACTTC.